This TCR beta chain came from a study of human T cells and chemical hapten exposure. Looking at the study overall: Sensitization was performed using 2% DPC on a 2 cm by 2 cm upper inner arm skin site. Once 0.01% DPC had been applied to the upper back by patch test, readings were taken at 6 days.

One entry per CDR3 protein results from TCRdb running MiXCR on the RACE reads. Of 75,000 to 100,000 distinct CDR3 sequences in the sample, approximately 12% were seen once. This clonotype was seen a few times. As to time point: patch test 1, 2 weeks after DPC sensitization. Treatment defined: therapeutic diphenylcyclopropenone sensitization with weekly scalp DPC. The sequenced sample was whole blood, obtained in connection with sensitization to the hapten diphenylcyclopropenone (DPC). This TCR was sampled from a woman aged 60 to 75 with alopecia areata. Some clones in this sample may be carry-over from other donors' samples.

The CDR3 DNA reads TGTGCCAGCAGCTTAGTTGGTCGGGGTGTGAACACTGAAGCTTTCTTT. This translates into CASSLVGRGVNTEAFF. This sequence joins TRBV11-2 and TRBJ1-1; D call uncertain. Trimming stripped 1 base from V and 0 bases from J, with 12 bases between. This CDR3 contains 16 residues. The germline V gene has CDR1 SGHAT and CDR2 FQNNGV.